The clone carrying this T cell receptor (beta chain) has only a few counts. What it recognizes is unknown. This sample stems from a study of CD8 T cells in ankylosing spondylitis. Study outcomes and limitations: A TCR beta motif of eight or nine highly homologous variants seemed to mark ankylosing spondylitis blood. Some motif variants had been reported before (in reactive arthritis synovial fluid and blood). Significant enrichment of disease-linked clones was reported in matched ankylosing spondylitis synovial fluid.

Quantitative 5'-RACE with molecular barcodes was used to make the TCR beta libraries. TCRdb processed the 5' RACE reads anew with MiXCR; each CDR3 protein has one entry. The sample lists under 250,000 distinct CDR3 sequences, approximately 30% occurring once. V lost 0 bases and J lost 0, with 4 bases in between. The CDR3 runs to 15 residues. Germline CDR1 reads SGHDT; CDR2 reads YYEEEE. The chain uses TRBV5-6 and TRBJ2-6; D unresolved. The sample comprised blood, either unsorted or a sorted T cell fraction (not recorded which). This receptor was identified in a male donor with ankylosing spondylitis or in good health (not recorded which). This chain's CDR3 is CASSLDRSGANVLTF. In DNA form, the CDR3 reads TGTGCCAGCAGCTTGGATCGCTCTGGGGCCAACGTCCTGACTTTC.